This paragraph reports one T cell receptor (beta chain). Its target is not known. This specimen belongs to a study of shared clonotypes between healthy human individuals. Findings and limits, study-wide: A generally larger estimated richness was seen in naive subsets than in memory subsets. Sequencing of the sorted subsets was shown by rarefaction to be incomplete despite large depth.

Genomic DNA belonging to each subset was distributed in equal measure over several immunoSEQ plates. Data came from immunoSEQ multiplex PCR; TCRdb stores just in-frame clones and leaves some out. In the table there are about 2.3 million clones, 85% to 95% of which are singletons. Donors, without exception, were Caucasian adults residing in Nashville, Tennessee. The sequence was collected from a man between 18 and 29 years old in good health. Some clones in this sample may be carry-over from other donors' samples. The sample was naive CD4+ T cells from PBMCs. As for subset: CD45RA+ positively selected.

The CDR3, as DNA: TGTGCCTTCTGGCTTTGGGGGAACACTGAAGCTTTCTTT. It specifies CAFWLWGNTEAFF. The chain recombines TRBV30 with TRBJ1-1; D unclear. This CDR3 is built from 13 residues. V was pared by 7 bases and J by 1 base, with 13 bases between. The V gene's germline CDR1 is GTSNPN and CDR2 SVGIG (reference sequence).